One and the same sample provided the 13 T cell receptor beta chains below, sequenced in a study of response to subunit inactivated influenza vaccine. TCRdb used MiXCR to reprocess the RT-PCR reads, holding one entry per CDR3 protein. The sample lists about 500,000 distinct CDR3 sequences; under 8.5% were seen once. The sequencing here drew on PBMCs from blood, taken 23 months after vaccination. All receptors come from a man aged 50 to 75 who received an inactivated influenza vaccine.

For the CDR3, the DNA is TGTGCCAGCAGTTTATTAGGCGGTTTTAACACTGAAGCTTTCTTT. This sequence encodes CASSLLGGFNTEAFF. The chain recombines TRBV27 with TRBJ1-1, with no clear D. The V gene's germline CDR1 is MNHEY and CDR2 SMNVEV (reference sequence). V shed 1 base and J shed 2 bases, with 11 bases lying between them. CDR3 length: 15 amino acids.

This clonotype was recorded many times. The chain employs TRBV5-1 and TRBJ1-6; no clear D gene. Trimming removed 5 bases from V and 14 bases from J, with 5 bases in between. The germline CDR1 and CDR2 sequences are SGHRS and YFSETQ. This CDR3 has 9 residues. The CDR3 sequence: CASRKTLHF. The CDR3 DNA follows: TGCGCCAGCAGAAAAACCCTCCACTTT.

CDR3 amino acids: CASSFGTQETQYF. CDR3 bases: TGTGCCAGCAGCTTTGGGACACAAGAGACCCAGTACTTC. This chain joins TRBV5-5 and TRBJ2-5, with a possible D match to TRBD1 (6 bases). This CDR3 is built from 13 residues. CDR1 and CDR2 (germline): SGHKS, YYEKEE (reference sequence). Trimming left V 2 bases short and J 2 bases short, with 7 bases between.

The chain employs TRBV6-1 and TRBJ1-2; TRBD1 agrees at 8 bases. The junction had 18 bases not matched to a gene; V was cut back by 7 bases and J by 8 bases. Per germline, CDR1 MNHNS and CDR2 SASEGT. CDR3 length equals 16 residues. CDR3 residues: CASKPTPRGRTGGYTF. As DNA, the CDR3 is TGTGCCAGCAAACCTACCCCCAGGGGGCGGACTGGAGGCTACACCTTC.

The J gene is TRBJ1-4, the V gene TRBV13; D perhaps matches TRBD1 (5 bases). The ends were cut back, 5 bases at V and 3 bases at J, with 10 bases in the middle. CDR3 length: 14 residues. The germline gives CDR1 PRHDT, CDR2 FYEKMQ (reference sequence). The CDR3 DNA is TGTGCCAGCAGCACCAGGGAGGCTAATGAAAAACTGTTTTTT. Translated: CASSTREANEKLFF.

This clonotype was seen many times. The J gene is TRBJ1-1, the V gene TRBV7-3; D is possibly TRBD1 (5 bases). The germline V gene encodes CDR1 SGHTA and CDR2 FQGTGA. V lost 5 bases to trimming and J lost 0 bases, with 13 bases between them. CDR3 length: 15 residues. The CDR3 sequence is CASSAAEGMNTEAFF. CDR3 DNA: TGTGCCAGCAGCGCGGCGGAGGGGATGAACACTGAAGCTTTCTTT.

This clonotype was seen more than once but under ten times. The genes are TRBV5-1 and TRBJ2-5; TRBD1 agrees at 10 bases. CDR1 is SGHRS, CDR2 YFSETQ, per germline. The CDR3 contains 15 residues. Trimming took 2 bases from V and 4 from J; bases not matched to a gene: 5. CDR3 DNA: TGCGCCAGCAGCTTCGACAGGGGGCGTGGAGAGACCCAGTACTTC. It translates to CASSFDRGRGETQYF. The variable domain in full, with the rest retrieved from reference TRBV5-1 and TRBJ2-5, is KAGVTQTPRYLIKTRGQQVTLSCSPISGHRSVSWYQQTPGQGLQFLFEYFSETQRNKGNFPGRFSGRQFSNSRSEMNVSTLELGDSALYLCASSFDRGRGETQYFGPGTRLLVL.

This clonotype was observed a few times. The gene calls are TRBV29-1 and TRBJ2-1, with 7 bases lining up with TRBD2. Germline loops: CDR1 SQVTM, CDR2 ANQGSEA. Trimming cost V 0 bases and J 5 bases; bases outside gene matches: 7. The CDR3 runs 15 residues. CDR3 protein: CSVEEIGTTDNEQFF. The CDR3 coding sequence is TGCAGCGTTGAAGAGATCGGGACTACCGACAATGAGCAGTTCTTC.

The chain couples TRBV7-9 to TRBJ2-7; 13 nucleotides line up with TRBD2. Losses at the gene ends were 1 base for V and 5 bases for J; bases not matched to a gene: 2. Germline CDR1 SEHNR, CDR2 FQNEAQ (reference sequence). The CDR3 is 15 residues long. The DNA for the CDR3 is TGTGCCAGCAGCTTAGTGACTAGCGGGAGGAACGAGCAGTACTTC. Its translation: CASSLVTSGRNEQYF.

This clonotype was seen a handful of times. The chain joins TRBV12-3 or TRBV12-4 to TRBJ2-5, with D tentatively TRBD1 (6 bases). The V and J ends lost 2 bases and 0 bases respectively, with 10 bases between them. The CDR3 is 15 amino acids. CDR3 sequence reads: CASSLSGTYQETQYF. The DNA for the CDR3 is TGTGCCAGCAGTTTATCCGGGACATACCAAGAGACCCAGTACTTC.

This clonotype came up a few times. V usage is TRBV11-2 and J usage is TRBJ1-5; D uncertain. Trimming left V 0 bases short and J 5 bases short, with 5 bases between. Per germline, CDR1 SGHAT and CDR2 FQNNGV. The CDR3 is 13 residues long. The CDR3 reads CASSLDAHQPQHF. In DNA, the CDR3 is TGTGCCAGCAGCTTAGATGCGCATCAGCCCCAGCATTTT.

In this sample, this clonotype turned up many times. V and J are TRBV5-1 and TRBJ1-5; maybe TRBD1 (5 bases). The CDR3 extends over 15 amino acids. Trimming shortened V by 0 bases and J by 6 bases, and 13 bases separated the two germline ends. In germline, CDR1 is SGHRS, CDR2 YFSETQ. CDR3 DNA: TGCGCCAGCAGCTTGGACTGGGGTCAGGGTCAGCCCCAGCATTTT. Encoded protein: CASSLDWGQGQPQHF.

The J gene is TRBJ2-5, the V gene TRBV29-1, with 10 bases aligning to TRBD1. The trim removed 2 bases at V and 5 bases at J, leaving 11 bases unmatched. CDR1 is SQVTM and CDR2 is ANQGSEA in the germline V gene. The CDR3 extends over 16 amino acids. CDR3 amino acids: CSVERLGTGDKETQYF. CDR3 DNA sequence: TGCAGCGTTGAACGGCTAGGGACAGGGGATAAGGAGACCCAGTACTTC. Supplemented by reference TRBV29-1 and TRBJ2-5, the full variable domain reads SAVISQKPSRDICQRGTSLTIQCQVDSQVTMMFWYRQQPGQSLTLIATANQGSEATYESGFVIDKFPISRPNLTFSTLTVSNMSPEDSSIYLCSVERLGTGDKETQYFGPGTRLLVL.